This TCR beta chain emerged from a study of PD-1 blockade in classical Hodgkin lymphoma. In the study overall: The patients were dosed with nivolumab 3 mg/kg, infused intravenously every 2 weeks.

As for time point: cycle 4 day 1 (C4D1), after less than 7 weeks of nivolumab. Every single patient, without exception, relapsed after autologous stem cell transplantation, and brentuximab vedotin exposure varied. Comment on this clone: Its antigen is undetermined.

Study results and limitations: Baseline diversity in complete responders resembled that of newly diagnosed patients. Significant TCR diversity gains by C4D1 occurred in CD4+ but not CD8+ cells. Initiation of nivolumab under 1 year after ASCT led to exclusion of patients.

The protocol was immunoSEQ multiplex PCR, while the TCRdb copy is restricted to in-frame clones and leaves out a portion. The sample includes 90,000 to 140,000 clones, over 85% of them seen just once. This CDR3 region has 13 residues. Germline V gene lookup returns CDR1 SEHNR and CDR2 FQNEAQ (reference sequence). Trimming pared 5 bases from V and 5 bases from J, leaving 12 bases between. Sequences were derived from peripheral blood mononuclear cells (PBMCs), sampled before the fourth cycle of nivolumab. The chain uses TRBV7-9 and TRBJ2-5; unclear D gene. The sequence was obtained from a human donor with classical Hodgkin lymphoma. The CDR3 DNA reads as TGTGCCAGCAGCCTGGGTCGGTATGAGACCCAGTACTTC. Translated: CASSLGRYETQYF.